This TCR beta chain emerged from a study of CD8+CD57+ T cells in acquired aplastic anemia. General observations from the study: There were 25 to 35 CD8+ CDR3 sequences that occurred in both patients and controls. Levels of CD8+ Simpson's diversity were not significantly distinct in patients versus controls.

This clonotype was seen at least ten times. Its matching antigen is unknown. An expansion of CD8+CD57+ cells by flow cytometry had been shown in patients chosen for sequencing. Blood samples were obtained from patients who had received no prior therapy. According to the study, genomic DNA was the template for TCR beta VDJ and CDR3 profiling. TCRdb fed the reads into MiXCR, producing one record per CDR3 protein. The sample holds a few hundred thousand distinct CDR3 sequences, roughly 45% seen once. Sequencing was carried out using sorted CD4+, CD8+, or CD8+CD57+ T cells (not recorded which) from PBMCs. The source is a human donor with aplastic anemia.

DNA of the CDR3: TGTGCCAGCAGCCAAGACAGAAGTTCCTACGAGCAGTACTTC. This codes for CASSQDRSSYEQYF. The V gene is TRBV11-1, the J gene TRBJ2-7, with D maybe TRBD1 (5 bases). Germline loops: CDR1 SGHAT, CDR2 FQDESV (reference sequence). CDR3 size: 14 residues. Trimming removed 5 bases at V and 1 base at J, with 12 bases between.